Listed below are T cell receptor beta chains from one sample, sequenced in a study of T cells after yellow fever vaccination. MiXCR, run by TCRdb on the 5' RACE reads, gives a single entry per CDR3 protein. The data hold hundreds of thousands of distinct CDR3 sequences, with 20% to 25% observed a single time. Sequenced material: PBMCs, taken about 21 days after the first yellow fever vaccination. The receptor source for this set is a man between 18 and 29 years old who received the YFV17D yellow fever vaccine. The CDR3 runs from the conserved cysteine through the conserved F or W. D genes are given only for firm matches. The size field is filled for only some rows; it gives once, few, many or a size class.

CDR3aa: CASLRLAGTTDTQYF
CDR3nt: TGTGCCAGCTTACGACTAGCGGGGACCACAGATACGCAGTATTTT
d_gene: TRBD2
j_gene: TRBJ2-3
len: 15
v_gene: TRBV7-9
abundance: NA

CDR3aa: CSARDRIGGAGGEQYF
CDR3nt: TGCAGTGCTAGAGATAGGATAGGCGGCGCGGGCGGCGAGCAGTACTTC
d_gene: NA
j_gene: TRBJ2-7
len: 16
v_gene: TRBV20-1
abundance: NA

CDR3aa: CASSSTTVYTDQSTDTQYF
CDR3nt: TGTGCCAGCAGCTCAACGACCGTATACACGGACCAGAGCACAGATACGCAGTATTTT
d_gene: NA
j_gene: TRBJ2-3
len: 19
v_gene: TRBV11-1
abundance: NA

CDR3aa: CASLLGRPGPSTDTQYF
CDR3nt: TGTGCCAGCTTATTAGGGAGGCCGGGGCCCAGCACAGATACGCAGTATTTT
d_gene: NA
j_gene: TRBJ2-3
len: 17
v_gene: TRBV21-1
abundance: NA

CDR3aa: CASSLVAGEGEKLFF
CDR3nt: TGCGCCAGCAGCTTGGTGGCAGGAGAGGGTGAAAAACTGTTTTTT
d_gene: NA
j_gene: TRBJ1-4
len: 15
v_gene: TRBV5-1
abundance: NA

CDR3aa: CASSLGSGADTQYF
CDR3nt: TGTGCCAGCAGCTTAGGTAGCGGGGCAGATACGCAGTATTTT
d_gene: TRBD2
j_gene: TRBJ2-3
len: 14
v_gene: TRBV7-6
abundance: few

CDR3aa: CASSPLKGPPMNTEAFF
CDR3nt: TGTGCCAGCAGCCCATTGAAGGGGCCCCCGATGAACACTGAAGCTTTCTTT
d_gene: NA
j_gene: TRBJ1-1
len: 17
v_gene: TRBV7-9
abundance: NA

CDR3aa: CASSYGWGSNQPQHF
CDR3nt: TGTGCCAGCAGTTACGGATGGGGGAGCAATCAGCCCCAGCATTTT
d_gene: NA
j_gene: TRBJ1-5
len: 15
v_gene: TRBV6-5
abundance: NA

CDR3aa: CASSAEPGGGPNTDTQYF
CDR3nt: TGTGCCAGCAGCGCCGAACCGGGGGGGGGACCTAACACAGATACGCAGTATTTT
d_gene: TRBD2
j_gene: TRBJ2-3
len: 18
v_gene: TRBV7-3
abundance: NA

CDR3aa: CASRIQGAGNTEAFF
CDR3nt: TGTGCCAGCAGGATACAGGGGGCGGGGAACACTGAAGCTTTCTTT
d_gene: TRBD1
j_gene: TRBJ1-1
len: 15
v_gene: TRBV12-3/TRBV12-4
abundance: few

CDR3aa: CSVTRDTNYNEQFF
CDR3nt: TGCAGCGTTACCCGGGACACCAACTACAATGAGCAGTTCTTC
d_gene: NA
j_gene: TRBJ2-1
len: 14
v_gene: TRBV29-1
abundance: few

CDR3aa: CASSLLGGGTEAFF
CDR3nt: TGTGCCAGCAGCTTACTGGGTGGGGGCACTGAAGCTTTCTTT
d_gene: NA
j_gene: TRBJ1-1
len: 14
v_gene: TRBV7-2
abundance: few

CDR3aa: CASRPHGGGTPGEQFF
CDR3nt: TGTGCCAGCAGACCCCATGGCGGGGGGACCCCAGGTGAGCAGTTCTTC
d_gene: TRBD2
j_gene: TRBJ2-1
len: 16
v_gene: TRBV12-3/TRBV12-4
abundance: many

CDR3aa: CSVRTGISYEQYF
CDR3nt: TGCAGCGTGAGGACAGGGATATCCTACGAGCAGTACTTC
d_gene: TRBD1
j_gene: TRBJ2-7
len: 13
v_gene: TRBV29-1
abundance: NA

CDR3aa: CASSSGTARSSYNSPLHF
CDR3nt: TGTGCCAGCAGCTCCGGGACTGCCCGGAGCTCCTATAATTCACCCCTCCACTTT
d_gene: NA
j_gene: TRBJ1-6
len: 18
v_gene: TRBV5-4
abundance: NA

CDR3aa: CASSGRPSGGLIQETQYF
CDR3nt: TGTGCCAGCAGCGGCCGCCCTAGCGGGGGACTTATTCAAGAGACCCAGTACTTC
d_gene: TRBD2
j_gene: TRBJ2-5
len: 18
v_gene: TRBV4-2
abundance: NA

CDR3aa: CAISGSSGGDTDTQYF
CDR3nt: TGTGCCATCAGTGGATCTAGCGGGGGCGACACAGATACGCAGTATTTT
d_gene: TRBD2
j_gene: TRBJ2-3
len: 16
v_gene: TRBV10-3
abundance: NA

CDR3aa: CASFLELRGVNTEAFF
CDR3nt: TGTGCCAGCTTCCTCGAGTTAAGGGGGGTGAACACTGAAGCTTTCTTT
d_gene: NA
j_gene: TRBJ1-1
len: 16
v_gene: TRBV7-6
abundance: NA

CDR3aa: CSVEEDSSYGYTF
CDR3nt: TGCAGCGTTGAAGAAGACAGCTCCTATGGCTACACCTTC
d_gene: NA
j_gene: TRBJ1-2
len: 13
v_gene: TRBV29-1
abundance: few

CDR3aa: CASSPRSGGARSRFEQFF
CDR3nt: TGTGCCAGCTCACCACGGAGCGGGGGGGCTCGTTCGCGATTTGAGCAGTTCTTC
d_gene: TRBD2
j_gene: TRBJ2-1
len: 18
v_gene: TRBV18
abundance: NA

CDR3aa: CASSQEIVSDTQYF
CDR3nt: TGTGCCAGCAGCCAAGAAATCGTCTCAGATACGCAGTATTTT
d_gene: NA
j_gene: TRBJ2-3
len: 14
v_gene: TRBV4-2
abundance: few

CDR3aa: CASSQDETDTQYF
CDR3nt: TGTGCCAGCAGCCAAGATGAAACAGATACGCAGTATTTT
d_gene: NA
j_gene: TRBJ2-3
len: 13
v_gene: TRBV3-1
abundance: few

CDR3aa: CASSGGRTSGGLDEQFF
CDR3nt: TGTGCCAGCAGTGGGGGGCGAACCAGCGGGGGTTTGGATGAGCAGTTCTTC
d_gene: TRBD2
j_gene: TRBJ2-1
len: 17
v_gene: TRBV25-1
abundance: few

CDR3aa: CASRPYSGTGDEKLFF
CDR3nt: TGTGCCAGCAGACCATACTCCGGGACAGGGGACGAAAAACTGTTTTTT
d_gene: TRBD1
j_gene: TRBJ1-4
len: 16
v_gene: TRBV28
abundance: few

CDR3aa: CASSYSSQGPYEQYF
CDR3nt: TGTGCCAGCAGTTACAGTTCACAGGGCCCCTACGAGCAGTACTTC
d_gene: NA
j_gene: TRBJ2-7
len: 15
v_gene: TRBV6-5
abundance: few

CDR3aa: CSARRGASYYEQYF
CDR3nt: TGCAGTGCTAGGAGGGGGGCCTCCTACTACGAGCAGTACTTC
d_gene: NA
j_gene: TRBJ2-7
len: 14
v_gene: TRBV20-1
abundance: NA

CDR3aa: CASSKATVGYGYTF
CDR3nt: TGTGCCAGCAGCAAAGCGACAGTGGGCTATGGCTACACCTTC
d_gene: NA
j_gene: TRBJ1-2
len: 14
v_gene: TRBV12-3/TRBV12-4
abundance: few

CDR3aa: CASSLSAGYWGTQYF
CDR3nt: TGTGCCAGCAGTTTATCCGCAGGTTACTGGGGGACCCAGTACTTC
d_gene: NA
j_gene: TRBJ2-5
len: 15
v_gene: TRBV27
abundance: few

CDR3aa: CSVGTGASVNYGYTF
CDR3nt: TGCAGCGTTGGGACAGGGGCTTCAGTTAACTATGGCTACACCTTC
d_gene: TRBD1
j_gene: TRBJ1-2
len: 15
v_gene: TRBV29-1
abundance: NA

CDR3aa: CAWALGGNQPQHF
CDR3nt: TGTGCCTGGGCCTTAGGGGGCAATCAGCCCCAGCATTTT
d_gene: NA
j_gene: TRBJ1-5
len: 13
v_gene: TRBV30
abundance: NA

CDR3aa: CASRPGLVIPGELFF
CDR3nt: TGTGCCAGCAGACCGGGACTAGTTATCCCCGGGGAGCTGTTTTTT
d_gene: TRBD2
j_gene: TRBJ2-2
len: 15
v_gene: TRBV7-2
abundance: few

CDR3aa: CASSHRGQKMTGELFF
CDR3nt: TGCGCCAGCAGCCACCGGGGACAGAAAATGACCGGGGAGCTGTTTTTT
d_gene: TRBD1
j_gene: TRBJ2-2
len: 16
v_gene: TRBV5-1
abundance: few

CDR3aa: CASSDRQGSTGELFF
CDR3nt: TGCGCCAGCAGCGACCGACAGGGTAGTACCGGGGAGCTGTTTTTT
d_gene: TRBD1
j_gene: TRBJ2-2
len: 15
v_gene: TRBV4-1
abundance: few

CDR3aa: CASSSRDRDYEQYF
CDR3nt: TGTGCCAGCAGCTCTAGGGACAGGGACTACGAGCAGTACTTC
d_gene: TRBD1
j_gene: TRBJ2-7
len: 14
v_gene: TRBV7-6
abundance: few

CDR3aa: CASSGGVVGYGYTF
CDR3nt: TGCGCCAGCAGCGGTGGGGTAGTAGGCTATGGCTACACCTTC
d_gene: NA
j_gene: TRBJ1-2
len: 14
v_gene: TRBV5-1
abundance: NA

CDR3aa: CASSERPGFDYGYTF
CDR3nt: TGTGCCAGCAGTGAAAGGCCGGGGTTTGACTATGGCTACACCTTC
d_gene: NA
j_gene: TRBJ1-2
len: 15
v_gene: TRBV6-1
abundance: NA

CDR3aa: CASSQELLSETQYF
CDR3nt: TGCGCCAGCAGCCAAGAATTATTATCGGAGACCCAGTACTTC
d_gene: NA
j_gene: TRBJ2-5
len: 14
v_gene: TRBV4-3
abundance: few

CDR3aa: CASSVPENYGYTF
CDR3nt: TGTGCCAGCAGTGTCCCAGAAAACTATGGCTACACCTTC
d_gene: NA
j_gene: TRBJ1-2
len: 13
v_gene: TRBV6-1
abundance: few

CDR3aa: CSARGWGELDEQFF
CDR3nt: TGCAGTGCTAGAGGATGGGGGGAGCTCGATGAGCAGTTCTTC
d_gene: NA
j_gene: TRBJ2-1
len: 14
v_gene: TRBV20-1
abundance: few

CDR3aa: CVLRGNTIYF
CDR3nt: TGTGTATTGCGTGGAAACACCATATATTTT
d_gene: NA
j_gene: TRBJ1-3
len: 10
v_gene: TRBV24-1
abundance: NA

CDR3aa: CASSPGRDNEKLFF
CDR3nt: TGTGCCAGCTCACCGGGCAGGGATAATGAAAAACTGTTTTTT
d_gene: NA
j_gene: TRBJ1-4
len: 14
v_gene: TRBV18
abundance: NA

CDR3aa: CASSYTQTGKVGYGYTF
CDR3nt: TGTGCCAGCAGCTATACCCAAACAGGGAAGGTGGGCTATGGCTACACCTTC
d_gene: NA
j_gene: TRBJ1-2
len: 17
v_gene: TRBV6-5
abundance: NA

CDR3aa: CSARSLRGVEGTQYF
CDR3nt: TGCAGTGCTAGGTCCTTGCGGGGGGTCGAAGGGACCCAGTACTTC
d_gene: TRBD2
j_gene: TRBJ2-5
len: 15
v_gene: TRBV20-1
abundance: few

CDR3aa: CASSFGPLQETQYF
CDR3nt: TGTGCCAGCAGCTTCGGCCCTCTCCAAGAGACCCAGTACTTC
d_gene: NA
j_gene: TRBJ2-5
len: 14
v_gene: TRBV7-2
abundance: few

CDR3aa: CASSTPGTAISYNEQFF
CDR3nt: TGTGCCAGCTCAACACCCGGGACCGCTATTTCCTACAATGAGCAGTTCTTC
d_gene: NA
j_gene: TRBJ2-1
len: 17
v_gene: TRBV18
abundance: NA

CDR3aa: CASSRTGSSYEQYF
CDR3nt: TGTGCCAGCAGTAGGACTGGGAGCTCCTACGAGCAGTACTTC
d_gene: NA
j_gene: TRBJ2-7
len: 14
v_gene: TRBV6-1
abundance: many

CDR3aa: CASSRTAGEAFF
CDR3nt: TGTGCCAGCAGTAGGACCGCAGGAGAAGCTTTCTTT
d_gene: NA
j_gene: TRBJ1-1
len: 12
v_gene: TRBV12-3/TRBV12-4
abundance: NA